Detailed here is one TCR beta chain. Its antigen remains unidentified. Exclusion of a patient resulted from uncontrolled infection, other autoimmune disease, pregnancy or lactation. The study based diagnoses on clinical symptoms, serum thyroxine and TRAb, thyroid ultrasound and orbital computed tomography. TCR beta CDR3 regions were amplified from RNA transcripts. HTBI primers were the set used in a first-round RT-PCR of the TCR CDR3. MiXCR was run by TCRdb on the multiplex PCR reads, yielding one entry per CDR3 protein. The sample yields under 650,000 distinct CDR3 sequences, around 15% seen once. The CDR3 spans 15 residues. Germline V CDR1 and CDR2: SGDLS, YYNGEE. V dropped 1 base and J dropped 0 bases, with 11 bases sitting between them. The data belong to a study of T cells in Graves' hyperthyroidism and ophthalmopathy. Overall study findings and caveats: The blood repertoire included most of the expanded thyroid clonotypes above 0.001.

This sequence was found in a woman aged 25-40 years with Graves' hyperthyroidism. The chain combines TRBV9 with TRBJ2-7; a possible D gene is TRBD1 (7 bases). The specimen sequenced was blood. The CDR3 is CASSVQGGFSYEQYF. CDR3 in DNA: TGTGCCAGCAGCGTACAGGGGGGATTCTCCTACGAGCAGTACTTC.